The clone carrying this T cell receptor beta chain was seen a single time. Its antigen is unidentified. These data are taken from a study of vaccination effects on CD4 cells after COVID-19. Pools of viral peptides were used by the ViraFEST assay to expand antigen-specific CD4+ T cells ahead of sequencing. Cultured cells yielded isolated CD4+ T cells after about ten days. Previously uninfected by SARS-CoV-2, the vaccine recipients also showed negative nucleocapsid antibodies. For each well, two million PBMC were cultured with about 10 IU/ml IL-2 and roughly 9.2 ug/ml peptides. On days 3 and 7, fresh IL-2 medium replaced half the medium. The CDR3 contains 14 residues. CDR1 SGHNT and CDR2 YYREEE come from the germline V gene (reference sequence). The V and J ends lost 4 bases and 6 bases respectively, with 16 bases between them. Notes on the study in general: Healthy vaccinees' vaccine-induced clones included only 1 of 255 cross-reacting with common cold coronaviruses.

The protocol was immunoSEQ multiplex PCR, while the TCRdb copy is restricted to in-frame clones and leaves out a portion. Here the sample spans 25,000 to 35,000 clones, about 80% being singletons. This chain uses TRBV5-4 with TRBJ1-1, with a weak D call TRBD1 (6 bases). The sequence came from a human donor who received a COVID-19 vaccine. The specimen was CD4+ T cells from PBMCs cultured with SARS-CoV-2 spike peptides, collected before COVID-19 vaccination. CDR3 amino acids: CASSPGGDGAEAFF. In DNA form, the CDR3 reads TGTGCCAGCAGCCCGGGGGGCGATGGCGCTGAAGCTTTCTTT.